This T cell receptor (beta chain) stems from a study of a mutant IDH1 vaccine in newly diagnosed glioma. Study overall: Sex among treated patients split about 60% male, 37.5% female; mean age was approximately 40 years.

Time point: baseline, week 1 (first vaccination visit). Treatment here: pre-vaccination baseline after standard-of-care therapy. The donor cohort comprised cases of new WHO grade 3 or 4 IDH1-mutant, ATRX-lost astrocytoma. The repertoire was sequenced with immunoSEQ multiplex PCR; TCRdb's copy has only in-frame clones and lacks some. This sample has 85,000 to 100,000 clones, with 70% to 90% found just once. Notes on this clone: The antigen is not known.

The CDR3 is made up of 14 amino acids. V lost 5 bases, J lost 10 bases, and 12 bases stayed unmatched. Germline loops: CDR1 KGHSH, CDR2 LQKENI. Study-level findings and limits: Of the patients, roughly 93% had vaccine-induced immune responses.

The gene calls are TRBV18 and TRBJ1-1, with TRBD1 identical over 8 bases. This sequence was found in a woman aged 50 to 60 with glioma. Sequencing was performed on PBMCs, taken from a glioma patient treated with radiotherapy, temozolomide or both. Here the CDR3 DNA reads TGTGCCAGCTCAAAAGACAGGGGCACCCCCCGAGCTTTCTTT. The encoded protein is CASSKDRGTPRAFF. The full variable domain, with the rest looked up from reference TRBV18 and TRBJ1-1, is NAGVMQNPRHLVRRRGQEARLRCSPMKGHSHVYWYRQLPEEGLKFMVYLQKENIIDESGMPKERFSAEFPKEGPSILRIQQVVRGDSAAYFCASSKDRGTPRAFFGQGTRLTVV.